This T cell receptor (beta chain) was captured in a study of OX40 agonist ivuxolimab in advanced cancers. Study as a whole: Under the entry rules, prior anti-PD-1, anti-PD-L1 or anti-CTLA-4 therapy was allowed, and less than 50% had some. There were three patients with partial responses, one having hepatocellular carcinoma and two cutaneous melanoma.

TCRdb's copy holds only in-frame clones and misses some; the assay was immunoSEQ multiplex PCR. The sample comprises about 8,300 clones, approximately 71% of which are singletons, and around 48% rests with the top ten. Study results and caveats: The study observed clonal expansion of CD4+ and CD8+ blood T cells by week 6 at 0.1 to 3.0 mg/kg. On average, CD8+ T cells had more expanded clones than CD4+.

On this clone itself: As yet, its antigen is unknown.

CDR1 and CDR2 (germline): WNHNN, SYGVQD (reference sequence). The CDR3 spans 14 residues. V was clipped by 4 bases and J by 2 bases, with 10 bases between them. Sequencing used CD4+ or CD8+ T cells sorted from blood, obtained in a trial of the OX40 agonist ivuxolimab. This chain links TRBV10-1 with TRBJ2-3; possibly TRBD1 or TRBD2 for D (5 bases each). The sequence was collected from an adult with an advanced solid tumor such as melanoma, head and neck, liver or kidney cancer. The CDR3 region has the DNA TGCGCCAGCAGTGGCAGCGGACACACAGATACGCAGTATTTT. This sequence encodes CASSGSGHTDTQYF.